What follows describes a single T cell receptor (beta chain). It has no known antigen specificity. No base qualities exist here, and no much larger clone lies one base off it. The data stem from a study of early T cells in non-severe SARS-CoV-2 infection (dated by TCRdb to the early 2020s). In the study overall: Because TCR sequencing relied on bulk RNA taken from unsorted whole blood, pairing of alpha and beta chains was not possible.

Library creation used 5' RACE. This sample was sequenced with a NextSeq 500. The TCR library protocol attached unique molecular identifiers to individual cDNA molecules to correct for sequencing error and PCR bias. Both TCR alpha and beta chains were sequenced, and tight co-correlation was observed between alpha and beta sequence abundances in each sample. Processing in the source paper ran as follows. Decombinator V4 was used to annotate the V gene, J gene and CDR3 of the TCR sequences. Expanded TCRs were defined as changing significantly between any two time points under a Poisson model with p below 0.0001. Abundances of TCRs were expressed as counts per million after normalisation to the total number of TCRs sequenced in each sample. TRAV1-2 paired with TRAJ12, TRAJ20 or TRAJ33 defined MAIT TCRs, while TRAV10 paired with TRAJ18 defined iNKT TCRs. A search of VDJdb, accessed on 1 November 2021, was run for TCRs annotated to CMV, EBV and SARS-CoV-2, with TCRs annotated for multiple antigens excluded. TCRdb trimmed public reads at Q25 via fastp, called clones via MiXCR and kept in-frame beta chains. Rows are unified per CDR3 protein, each entry keeping the most common DNA and genes. The V and J calls and clone size come from TCRdb's table, not from the authors' own analysis. The sample table lists about 59,000 distinct CDR3 sequences, approximately 13% of them with a count of one. In total, the top ten clones hold approximately 8.5% of the sample.

What the research found in general, with its limitations: Matching against VDJdb was skewed toward anti-spike CD8 responses, likely underestimated virus-specific expansions, and missed private and CD4 specificities.

CDR1 SGHTA and CDR2 FQGNSA were looked up in the germline V gene. V and J are truncated by 5 bases and 4 bases respectively, leaving an intervening sequence of 11 bases. Measured from the cysteine to the phenylalanine, the CDR3 is 13 residues long. CDR3 DNA only is kept here, 39 bases in frame from base 1. The study was a case-control design nested within a healthcare worker cohort in London, UK, with weekly nasopharyngeal swab PCR tests and blood sampling. Between 23 and 31 March 2020, the week of the UK lockdown, healthcare workers were enrolled and then followed up weekly for as long as 16 weeks.

This clonotype originated in an adult who was a healthcare worker with PCR-confirmed SARS-CoV-2 infection or an uninfected control (not recorded which). The sample here was whole blood, taken at baseline. The chain is encoded by TRBV7-2 joined to TRBJ1-1; confidence is insufficient to name the D gene. The CDR3 region reads CASSAAWGTEAFF. The nucleotides read TGTGCCAGCAGCGCGGCTTGGGGCACTGAAGCTTTCTTT.